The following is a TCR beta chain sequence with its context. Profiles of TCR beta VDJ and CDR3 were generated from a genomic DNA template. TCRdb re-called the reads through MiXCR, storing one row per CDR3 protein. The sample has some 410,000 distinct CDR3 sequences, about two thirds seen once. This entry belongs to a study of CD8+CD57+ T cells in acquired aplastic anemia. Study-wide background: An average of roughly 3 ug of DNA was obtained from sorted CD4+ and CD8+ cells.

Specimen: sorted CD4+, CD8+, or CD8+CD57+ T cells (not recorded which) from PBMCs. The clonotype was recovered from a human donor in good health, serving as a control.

As DNA, the CDR3 is TGTGCCAGCAGTGAAGGTTTGGAGCGGGCAGGGGGGAATGAGCAGTTCTTC. It codes for CASSEGLERAGGNEQFF. This sequence joins TRBV6-5 and TRBJ2-1; possible D gene TRBD1, 7 bases. Deletions cut 5 bases from V and 7 bases from J, with 24 bases between. This CDR3 is 17 amino acids long. Per the germline V gene, CDR1 is MNHEY and CDR2 is SVGAGI.